The 4 T cell receptor beta chains below all came from one sample that was sequenced in a study of beta chain features in type 1 diabetes. Study observations and caveats: Patients with Type 1 diabetes showed moderately but significantly shorter TCRB CDR3s in all four CD4+ subsets.

No antigens are known for them. As every portion of the isolated RNA was reverse transcribed, the sequencing read expressed TCRB transcripts. Method: immunoSEQ multiplex PCR; TCRdb's copy keeps in-frame clones and lacks some. The data hold over 650,000 clones, with around an eighth observed a single time. Sequencing input: naive CD4+ T cells from blood. The receptors stem from a man between 18 and 35 years old with type 1 diabetes.

This clone has a handful of counts. The CDR3 protein is CAWSGSESQPQHF. CDR3 DNA: TGTGCCTGGAGTGGTTCAGAGAGTCAGCCCCAGCATTTT. The rearrangement joins TRBV30 to TRBJ1-5, with D hard to call. V was pared by 1 base and J by 6 bases, with 10 bases between. The germline gives CDR1 GTSNPN, CDR2 SVGIG (reference sequence). The CDR3 loop spans 13 amino acids.

This clone was counted a few times. This CDR3 is also generated by other DNA sequences in the sample. The CDR3 DNA reads as TGTGCCTGGACCTCGGGTGAGACCCAGTACTTC. This encodes CAWTSGETQYF. The rearrangement links TRBV30 to TRBJ2-5; no clear D. Trimming left V 4 bases short and J 5 bases short, with 8 bases between. There are 11 residues in the CDR3. Germline assignment: CDR1 GTSNPN and CDR2 SVGIG (reference sequence).

The V gene is TRBV7-3, the J gene TRBJ1-1; a weak D match, TRBD1 (6 bases). In germline, CDR1 is SGHTA, CDR2 FQGTGA. V was pared by 5 bases and J by 3 bases, with 13 bases between. This CDR3 spans 14 amino acids. The CDR3, as DNA: TGTGCCAGCAGCGCGCCAGGACAGTACACTGAAGCTTTCTTT. It encodes CASSAPGQYTEAFF. The entire variable domain, with the rest obtained from reference TRBV7-3 and TRBJ1-1, is as follows: GAGVSQTPSNKVTEKGKYVELRCDPISGHTALYWYRQSLGQGPEFLIYFQGTGAADDSGLPNDRFFAVRPEGSVSTLKIQRTERGDSAVYLCASSAPGQYTEAFFGQGTRLTVV.

The chain combines TRBV7-9 with TRBJ2-5; D is possibly TRBD1 (5 bases). Germline V lookup: CDR1 SEHNR, CDR2 FQNEAQ (reference sequence). There are 13 residues in the CDR3. Deletions cut 3 bases from V and 11 bases from J, with 16 bases between. The CDR3 sequence: CASSLETGLEQYF. CDR3 sequence (DNA): TGTGCCAGCAGCTTGGAAACAGGTCTAGAGCAGTACTTC.